This T cell receptor (beta chain) appears in the sequencing data of a study of shared clonotypes between healthy human individuals. Looked up from germline, CDR1 is LNHDA and CDR2 is SQIVND (reference sequence). With V trimmed by 5 bases and J by 7 bases, 6 bases remained unmatched. The CDR3 is 14 residues long. The protocol was immunoSEQ multiplex PCR, while the TCRdb copy is restricted to in-frame clones and leaves out a portion. The data show under 2.5 million clones, with roughly 90% seen just once and approximately 0.4% held by the top ten. This chain connects TRBV19 to TRBJ2-1; 9 bases match TRBD2. The sequenced material came from naive CD4+ T cells from PBMCs. Documented subset: CD45RA+ positively selected. This receptor was identified in a man between 18 and 35 years old in good health. Some clones in this sample may be carry-over from other donors' samples. The DNA of the CDR3 is TGTGCCAGTAGTTTAGCGGGAGTAGGGAATGAGCAGTTCTTC. Translated, it gives CASSLAGVGNEQFF.